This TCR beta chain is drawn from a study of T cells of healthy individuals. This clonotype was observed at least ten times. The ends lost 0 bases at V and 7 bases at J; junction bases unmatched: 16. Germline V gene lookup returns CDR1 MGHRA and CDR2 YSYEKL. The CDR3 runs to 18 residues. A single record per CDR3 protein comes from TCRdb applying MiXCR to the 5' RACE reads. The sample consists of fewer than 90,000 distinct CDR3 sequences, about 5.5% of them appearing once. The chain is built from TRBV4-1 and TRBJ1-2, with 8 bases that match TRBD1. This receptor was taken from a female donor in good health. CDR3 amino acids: CASSQDPRTGGGESGYTF. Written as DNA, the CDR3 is TGCGCCAGCAGCCAAGATCCTAGAACAGGGGGTGGTGAGAGTGGCTACACCTTC.